This T cell receptor beta chain was observed in a study of cytomegalovirus exposure and HLA in healthy donors. The CDR3 contains 16 residues. J gave up 6 bases and V 7 bases, and 10 bases lay outside the gene matches. Germline V gene lookup returns CDR1 SGHRS and CDR2 YFSETQ. Researchers ran the PCR with 60 Vbeta and 13 Jbeta primers. Clones were sequenced by immunoSEQ multiplex PCR, and TCRdb holds only the in-frame ones, with some missing. The table lists 110,000 to 150,000 clones, approximately 80% of them singletons. The sequencing sample was made of PBMCs. This clonotype was sampled from a woman aged 35 to 49 in good health and CMV-seronegative. V and J are TRBV5-1 and TRBJ2-2; 12 bases are shared with TRBD2. CDR3 nucleotides: TGCGCCAGCTGTGTGACTAGCGGGAGTTTTGCCGGGGAGCTGTTTTTT. Its translation is CASCVTSGSFAGELFF.